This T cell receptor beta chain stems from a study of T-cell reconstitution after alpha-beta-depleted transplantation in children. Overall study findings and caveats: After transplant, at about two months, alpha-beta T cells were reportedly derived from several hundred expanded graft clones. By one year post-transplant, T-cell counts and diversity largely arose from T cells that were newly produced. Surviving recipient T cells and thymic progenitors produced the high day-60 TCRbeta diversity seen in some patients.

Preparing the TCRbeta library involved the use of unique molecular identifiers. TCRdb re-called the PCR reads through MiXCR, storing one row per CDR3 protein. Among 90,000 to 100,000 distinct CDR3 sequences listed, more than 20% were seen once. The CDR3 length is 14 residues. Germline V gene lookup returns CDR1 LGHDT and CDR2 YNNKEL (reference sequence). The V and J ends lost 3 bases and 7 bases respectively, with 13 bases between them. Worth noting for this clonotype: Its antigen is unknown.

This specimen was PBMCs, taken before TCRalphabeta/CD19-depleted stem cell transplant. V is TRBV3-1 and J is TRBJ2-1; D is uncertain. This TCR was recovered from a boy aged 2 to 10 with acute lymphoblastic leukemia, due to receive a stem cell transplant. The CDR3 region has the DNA TGTGCCAGCAGCCATCATTACGGTGGGAATGAGCAGTTCTTC. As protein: CASSHHYGGNEQFF.